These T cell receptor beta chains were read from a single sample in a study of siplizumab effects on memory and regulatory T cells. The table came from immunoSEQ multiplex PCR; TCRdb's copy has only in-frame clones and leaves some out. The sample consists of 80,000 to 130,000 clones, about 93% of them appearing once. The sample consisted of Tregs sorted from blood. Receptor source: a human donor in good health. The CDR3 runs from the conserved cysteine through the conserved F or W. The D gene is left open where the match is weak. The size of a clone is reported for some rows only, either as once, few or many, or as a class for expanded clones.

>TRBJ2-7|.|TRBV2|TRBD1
TGTGCCAGCAGGACGACAGGGGGCGAGTTACGGCAGTACTTC
CASRTTGGELRQYF
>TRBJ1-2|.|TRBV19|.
TGTGCCAGTAGTATCTCGGACTGGCCCGGCTACACCTTC
CASSISDWPGYTF
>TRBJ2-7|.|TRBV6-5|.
TGTGCCAGCAGTTACTCGGGTAGGCGGGAGCAGTACTTC
CASSYSGRREQYF
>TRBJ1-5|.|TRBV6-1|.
TGTGCCAGCAAAGGGGTGAGTGGCAATCAGCCCCAGCATTTT
CASKGVSGNQPQHF
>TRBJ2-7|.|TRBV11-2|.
TGTGCCAGCAGTGGGAGTATCCACGAGCAGTACTTC
CASSGSIHEQYF
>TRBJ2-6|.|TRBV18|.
TGTGCCAGCTCACCTGGTCGTGCTGGGGCCAACGTCCTGACTTTC
CASSPGRAGANVLTF
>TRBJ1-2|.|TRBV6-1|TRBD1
TGTGCCAGCAGAGCAGGGGGACGAAATGGCTACACCTTC
CASRAGGRNGYTF
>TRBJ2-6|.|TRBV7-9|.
TGTGCCAGCAGCTTAGCGGGATCCACTGTCTCCTCTGGGGCCAACGTCCTGACTTTC
CASSLAGSTVSSGANVLTF
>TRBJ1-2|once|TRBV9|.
TGTGCCAGCAGCGTAGGCCAGGGCTCCTATGGCTACACCTTC
CASSVGQGSYGYTF
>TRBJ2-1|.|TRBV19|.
TGTGCCAGTAGTGAAATTCAGGGAGGAAGGTCCTACAATGAGCAGTTCTTC
CASSEIQGGRSYNEQFF
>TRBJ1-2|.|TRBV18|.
TGTGCCAGCTCACCAGCCGTTCTGTGGCAGGGTGCGAACTATGGCTACACCTTC
CASSPAVLWQGANYGYTF
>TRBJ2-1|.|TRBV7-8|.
TGTGCCAGCAGCTTAGGGGGACTCTACAATGAGCAGTTCTTC
CASSLGGLYNEQFF
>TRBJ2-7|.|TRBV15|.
TGTGCCACCAGCCGAGGGGGGAGCTCCTACGAGCAGTACTTC
CATSRGGSSYEQYF
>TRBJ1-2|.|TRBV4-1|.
TGCGCCAGCAGCCATGATCCCCAGACTTACTATGGCTACACCTTC
CASSHDPQTYYGYTF
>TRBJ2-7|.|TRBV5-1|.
TGCGCCAGCAGCTTGGACAGGTTAGAGCACTTC
CASSLDRLEHF
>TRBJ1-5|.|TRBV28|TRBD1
TGTGCCAGCAGTGGTCAGGGGGCGGGCAATCAGCCCCAGCATTTT
CASSGQGAGNQPQHF
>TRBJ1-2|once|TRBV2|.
TGTGCCAGCAGTGAAGCGCCCGGAGGCGGGATGGGCTATGGCTACACCTTC
CASSEAPGGGMGYGYTF
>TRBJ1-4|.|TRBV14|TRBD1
TGTGCCAGCAGCCACCCGCAGGGGGCAGGTAGAGAAAAACTGTTTTTT
CASSHPQGAGREKLFF
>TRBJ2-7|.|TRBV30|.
TGTGCCTGGAGGTCCAGGGCATTTTTAGGGTACGAGCAGTACTTC
CAWRSRAFLGYEQYF
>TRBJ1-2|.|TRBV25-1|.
TGTGCCAGCAGTGAACTGGGGGAAAGCGCCTATGGCTACACCTTC
CASSELGESAYGYTF
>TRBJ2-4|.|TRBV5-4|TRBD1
TGTGCCAGCAGCGGGACAGGGAGGGGAAACATTCAGTACTTC
CASSGTGRGNIQYF
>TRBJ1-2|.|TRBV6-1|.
TGTGCCGGAGCCCCTTATCGGGGAGACTATGGCTACACCTTC
CAGAPYRGDYGYTF
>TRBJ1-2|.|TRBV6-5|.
TGTGCCAGCAGTTACTCGACCGGAGCGAGGGGCTACACCTTC
CASSYSTGARGYTF
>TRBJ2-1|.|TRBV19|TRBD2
TGTGCCAGTAGCCCGTCGACACTAGCGGGAGTACATCCGGAGCAGTTCTTC
CASSPSTLAGVHPEQFF